This T cell receptor beta chain was profiled in a study of shared clonotypes between healthy human individuals. At the level of the study: Aged between 18 and 49, the donors were a couple of women and a few men. Notes on the study in general: Larger estimated richness was generally recorded for naive subsets relative to memory subsets. Approximately 4.5% was the fraction of naive CD4 clonotypes found shared across a few donors.

Terminally differentiated effector memory CD45RA+ cells were excluded from the naive CD8 cells, which were CD45RO-negative and positively selected for CCR7. The ends lost 4 bases at V and 6 bases at J; junction bases unmatched: 6. CDR1 LGHNA and CDR2 YSLEER come from the germline V gene. This CDR3 region has 14 residues. Genomic DNA of every subset was divided equally among multiple immunoSEQ plates. TCRdb's table, derived via immunoSEQ multiplex PCR, lists solely in-frame clones and lacks some. Here the sample spans around 2,000,000 clones, less than 95% being singletons. This clone was recorded only once. Its antigen is as yet unknown.

Sequencing used naive CD8+ T cells sorted from blood. The receptor's source is a man aged 18 to 35 in good health. The chain combines TRBV4-3 with TRBJ1-5; 7 bases are shared with TRBD1. The CDR3 nucleotides read TGCGCCAGCAGCCGCAACAGGGGAGGTCAGCCCCAGCATTTT. Its translation: CASSRNRGGQPQHF.